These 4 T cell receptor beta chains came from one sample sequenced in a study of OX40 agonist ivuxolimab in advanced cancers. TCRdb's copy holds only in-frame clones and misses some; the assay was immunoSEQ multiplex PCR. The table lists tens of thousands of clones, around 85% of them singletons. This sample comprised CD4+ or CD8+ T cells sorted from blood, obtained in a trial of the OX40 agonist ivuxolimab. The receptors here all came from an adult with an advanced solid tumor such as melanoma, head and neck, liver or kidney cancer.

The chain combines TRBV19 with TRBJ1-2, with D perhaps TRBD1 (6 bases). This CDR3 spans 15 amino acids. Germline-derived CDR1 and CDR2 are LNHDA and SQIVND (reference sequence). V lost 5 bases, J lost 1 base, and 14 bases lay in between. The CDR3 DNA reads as TGTGCCAGTAGTTACCGGGACACGATTAACTATGGCTACACCTTC. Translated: CASSYRDTINYGYTF.

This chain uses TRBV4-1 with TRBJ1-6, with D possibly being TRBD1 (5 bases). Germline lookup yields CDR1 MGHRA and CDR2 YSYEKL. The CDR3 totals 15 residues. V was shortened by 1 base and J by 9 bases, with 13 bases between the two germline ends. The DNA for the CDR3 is TGCGCCAGCAGCCAAGCGGGCTCAGGGCCTTCACCCCTCCACTTT. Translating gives CASSQAGSGPSPLHF.

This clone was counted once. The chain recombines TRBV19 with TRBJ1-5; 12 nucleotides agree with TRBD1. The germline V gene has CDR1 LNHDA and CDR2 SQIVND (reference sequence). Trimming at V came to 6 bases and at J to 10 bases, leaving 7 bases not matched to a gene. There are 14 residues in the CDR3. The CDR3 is CASRGRGQGAPQHF. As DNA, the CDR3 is TGTGCCAGTAGGGGTAGGGGACAGGGGGCTCCCCAGCATTTT.

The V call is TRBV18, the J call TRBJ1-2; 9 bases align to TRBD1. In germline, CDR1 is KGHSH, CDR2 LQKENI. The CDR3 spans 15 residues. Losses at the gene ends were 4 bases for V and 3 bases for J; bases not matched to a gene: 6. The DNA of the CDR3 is TGTGCCAGCTCACAACAGGGGGCGGCGCACTATGGCTACACCTTC. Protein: CASSQQGAAHYGYTF.